This TCR beta chain was found in a study of blood T cell repertoires in COVID-19. Clones were sequenced by immunoSEQ multiplex PCR, and TCRdb holds only the in-frame ones, with some missing. This sample has about 190,000 clones; around 82% occur once, and the top ten carry more than 4.5%. Sequenced: PBMCs or T cells enriched from blood (not recorded which). The sequence came from a woman aged 55-70 years with acute COVID-19.

CDR3 protein: CASSIGSGGYQETQYF. CDR3 sequence (DNA): TGTGCCAGTAGTATAGGAAGCGGGGGGTACCAAGAGACCCAGTACTTC. The rearrangement joins TRBV19 to TRBJ2-5; TRBD2 matches at 9 bases. This CDR3 has 16 residues. J gave up 0 bases and V 1 base, and 3 bases lay outside the gene matches. Germline V gene lookup returns CDR1 LNHDA and CDR2 SQIVND (reference sequence).